Below are 15 T cell receptor beta chains sequenced from a single sample in a study of blood T cell repertoires in COVID-19. The data were produced by immunoSEQ multiplex PCR, yet TCRdb's version contains in-frame clones alone and is incomplete. Among 350,000 to 450,000 clones listed, approximately 86% were seen once. Source material: peripheral blood. The receptors here all came from a human donor in a cohort sampled during active COVID-19.

V gene TRBV11-2 combines with J gene TRBJ2-1, with 12 bases identical to TRBD2. This CDR3 has 16 residues. The germline V gene encodes CDR1 SGHAT and CDR2 FQNNGV. Trimming took 4 bases from V and 4 from J; bases not matched to a gene: 5. CDR3 amino acids: CASSSLAGGTYNEQFF. CDR3 DNA sequence: TGTGCCAGCAGCTCCCTAGCGGGAGGGACTTACAATGAGCAGTTCTTC.

This chain joins TRBV5-1 and TRBJ2-7; D possibly corresponds to TRBD2 (6 bases). Germline V gene lookup returns CDR1 SGHRS and CDR2 YFSETQ. The CDR3 is 12 amino acids. V lost 3 bases and J lost 3, with 7 bases in between. Written as DNA, the CDR3 is TGCGCCAGCAGCTGGGACTTCTACGAGCAGTACTTC. Translating gives CASSWDFYEQYF.

The chain uses TRBV6-5 and TRBJ1-6; no firm D call. Trimming took off 4 bases at V and 3 bases at J, with 4 bases between the two ends. This CDR3 region has 13 residues. Germline V gene sequence: CDR1 MNHEY, CDR2 SVGAGI. The CDR3: CASSSHYNSPLHF. CDR3 nucleotide sequence: TGTGCCAGCAGTTCCCACTATAATTCACCCCTCCACTTT.

This clone was seen a handful of times. The chain has TRBV4-2 and TRBJ2-2; D may be TRBD2 (6 bases). The V and J ends lost 2 bases and 1 base respectively, with 11 bases between them. The CDR3 loop spans 16 amino acids. Looked up from germline, CDR1 is LGHNA and CDR2 is YNFKEQ. The CDR3 here is CASSQIGSGNTGELFF. CDR3 coding DNA: TGTGCCAGCAGCCAAATCGGTAGCGGGAACACCGGGGAGCTGTTTTTT.

The chain links TRBV2 to TRBJ2-7; no firm D call. Trimming pared 4 bases from V and 4 bases from J, leaving 5 bases between. Germline CDR1 is SNHLY and CDR2 is FYNNEI. This CDR3 spans 11 amino acids. CDR3 loop: CASSGPYEQYF. The CDR3 coding sequence is TGTGCCAGCAGTGGTCCATACGAGCAGTACTTC.

The rearrangement joins TRBV9 to TRBJ1-2, with 7 bases that match TRBD1. V trimming: 3 bases; J trimming: 2 bases; junction bases outside the gene matches: 7. From germline, CDR1 is SGDLS and CDR2 YYNGEE. There are 15 residues in the CDR3. This CDR3 is CASSATGDINYGYTF. The CDR3 DNA reads TGTGCCAGCAGCGCTACAGGGGATATAAACTATGGCTACACCTTC.

This clone was detected once. The V call is TRBV2, the J call TRBJ1-1, with TRBD1 matching over 8 bases. The CDR3 contains 19 residues. CDR1 is SNHLY, CDR2 FYNNEI, per germline. The junction had 19 bases not matched to a gene; V was cut back by 2 bases and J by 5 bases. CDR3 sequence (DNA): TGTGCCAGCAGTGAACCGCAGGGGGCCGCTCATGCACTAGGAACTGAAGCTTTCTTT. Translation: CASSEPQGAAHALGTEAFF.

This sequence joins TRBV19 and TRBJ1-5; 9 bases match TRBD1. Germline V CDR1 and CDR2: LNHDA, SQIVND (reference sequence). This CDR3 is built from 16 residues. The V segment lost 2 bases and the J segment 3 bases; nucleotides outside the gene matches: 5. The CDR3 coding sequence is TGTGCCAGTAGTATATGGACAGGGGAAAACAATCAGCCCCAGCATTTT. Translation: CASSIWTGENNQPQHF.

The chain links TRBV5-1 to TRBJ2-5; D gene unclear. The ends were cut back, 4 bases at V and 5 bases at J, with 6 bases in the middle. Per the germline V gene, CDR1 is SGHRS and CDR2 is YFSETQ. The CDR3 runs to 11 residues. The CDR3 region has the DNA TGCGCCAGCAGCACTGAGGAGACCCAGTACTTC. The encoded protein is CASSTEETQYF.

This clone was observed a single time. This sequence joins TRBV2 and TRBJ2-5, with TRBD2 matching over 11 bases. From germline, CDR1 is SNHLY and CDR2 FYNNEI. This CDR3 has 15 residues. J gave up 5 bases and V 3 bases, and 5 bases lay outside the gene matches. The CDR3 loop is CASSEVAGGLETQYF. The CDR3 DNA is TGTGCCAGCAGTGAGGTAGCGGGGGGGCTTGAGACCCAGTACTTC.

J is TRBJ2-7 and V is TRBV7-8; TRBD2 matches at 14 bases. V dropped 3 bases and J dropped 6; count of bases not matched to a gene: 4. Looked up from germline, CDR1 is SGHVS and CDR2 is FQNEAQ. The CDR3 is made up of 15 amino acids. CDR3 nucleotide sequence: TGTGCCAGCAGCTTCGGGGGACTAGCGGGAGCCGAGCAGTACTTC. Translating it yields CASSFGGLAGAEQYF.

J is TRBJ2-1 and V is TRBV7-6; possible D gene TRBD2, 6 bases. The CDR3 covers 15 residues. Trimming removed 4 bases at V and 6 bases at J, with 16 bases between. CDR1 SGHVS and CDR2 FNYEAQ come from the germline V gene. This CDR3 reads CASSSRGREVNEQFF. Written as DNA, the CDR3 is TGTGCCAGCAGCTCGCGGGGCCGGGAAGTCAATGAGCAGTTCTTC.

The chain links TRBV6-2 or TRBV6-3 to TRBJ2-3, with 8 bases identical to TRBD2. Trimming at V came to 5 bases and at J to 1 base, leaving 17 bases not matched to a gene. Germline V gene lookup returns CDR1 MNHEY and CDR2 SVGEGT. This CDR3 is built from 19 residues. This CDR3 is CASSTGLAGGGSRTDTQYF. The CDR3 DNA reads TGTGCCAGCAGTACTGGACTGGCGGGAGGAGGGAGTCGCACAGATACGCAGTATTTT.

The chain is built from TRBV5-1 and TRBJ2-1, with 9 bases that match TRBD2. The ends lost 3 bases at V and 6 bases at J; junction bases unmatched: 10. This CDR3 contains 16 residues. Germline lookup yields CDR1 SGHRS and CDR2 YFSETQ. CDR3 DNA: TGCGCCAGCAGCTGGACAAGTAGCGGGAGAGGCAATGAGCAGTTCTTC. This translates into CASSWTSSGRGNEQFF.

V gene TRBV5-5 combines with J gene TRBJ2-7; tentatively, D is TRBD1 (5 bases). Germline values: CDR1 SGHKS, CDR2 YYEKEE (reference sequence). V dropped 1 base and J dropped 0 bases, with 11 bases sitting between them. The CDR3 totals 15 residues. The CDR3 here is CASSLNRLSSYEQYF. The CDR3 DNA reads TGTGCCAGCAGCTTGAACAGGCTGAGCTCCTACGAGCAGTACTTC.